Only a few counts were recorded for the clone carrying this T cell receptor beta chain. Its target is unknown. A second PCR of 7 to 11 cycles used a sample-barcoded 5' primer and a J-beta primer mix. In TCRdb, the 5' RACE reads were re-called with MiXCR into one record per CDR3 protein. The sample contains 1.5 million or so distinct CDR3 sequences, about 40% of which appear only once. The data were obtained in a study of blood T cells in healthy people across ages. Study conclusions and caveats: The study found TCR beta diversity correlated strongly with naive T cell percentage.

V lost 4 bases to trimming and J lost 5 bases, with 17 bases between them. This CDR3 has 15 residues. The chain carries TRBV12-3 or TRBV12-4 and TRBJ2-5; D call uncertain. The sequence came from a woman aged 18-29 years in good health. Sequencing was done on a sample of blood. The CDR3 DNA reads TGTGCCAGCAGTTCAGCCACAGAGCGTCGGGAGACCCAGTACTTC. The encoded protein is CASSSATERRETQYF.